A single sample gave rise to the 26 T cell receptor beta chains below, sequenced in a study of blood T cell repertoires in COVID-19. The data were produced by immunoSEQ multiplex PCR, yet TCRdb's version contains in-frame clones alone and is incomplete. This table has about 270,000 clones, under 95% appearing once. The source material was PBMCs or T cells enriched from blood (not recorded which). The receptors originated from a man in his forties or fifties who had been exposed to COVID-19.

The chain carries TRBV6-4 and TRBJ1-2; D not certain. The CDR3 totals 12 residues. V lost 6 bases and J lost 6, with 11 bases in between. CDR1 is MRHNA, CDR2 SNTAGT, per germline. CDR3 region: CASRHPQDGYTF. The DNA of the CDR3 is TGTGCCAGCAGGCACCCCCAGGATGGCTACACCTTC.

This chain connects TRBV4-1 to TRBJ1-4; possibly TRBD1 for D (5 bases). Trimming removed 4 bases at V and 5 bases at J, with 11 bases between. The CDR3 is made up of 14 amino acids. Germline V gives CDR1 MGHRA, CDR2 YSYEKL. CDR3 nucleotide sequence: TGCGCCAGCAGCCCCAGGGACTTAAATGAAAAACTGTTTTTT. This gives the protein CASSPRDLNEKLFF.

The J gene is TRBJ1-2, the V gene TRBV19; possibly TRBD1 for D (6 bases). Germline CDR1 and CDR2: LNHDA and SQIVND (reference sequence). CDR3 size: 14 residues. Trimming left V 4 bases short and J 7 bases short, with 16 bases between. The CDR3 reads CASSTGTILSGYTF. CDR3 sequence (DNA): TGTGCCAGTAGTACCGGGACAATCCTATCTGGCTACACCTTC.

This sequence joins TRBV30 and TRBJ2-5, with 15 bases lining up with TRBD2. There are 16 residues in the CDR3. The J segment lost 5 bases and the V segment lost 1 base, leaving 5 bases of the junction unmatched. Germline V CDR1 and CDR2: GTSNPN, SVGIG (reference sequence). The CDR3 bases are TGTGCCTGGAGTGGTACCGGGACTAGCGGGAGGGAGACCCAGTACTTC. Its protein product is CAWSGTGTSGRETQYF. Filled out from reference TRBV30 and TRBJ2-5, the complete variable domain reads SQTIHQWPATLVQPVGSPLSLECTVEGTSNPNLYWYRQAAGRGLQLLFYSVGIGQISSEVPQNLSASRPQDRQFILSSKKLLLSDSGFYLCAWSGTGTSGRETQYFGPGTRLLVL.

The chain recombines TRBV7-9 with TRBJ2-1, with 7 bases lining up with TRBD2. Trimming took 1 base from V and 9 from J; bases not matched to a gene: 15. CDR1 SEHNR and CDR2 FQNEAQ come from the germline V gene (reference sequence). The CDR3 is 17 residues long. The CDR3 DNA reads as TGTGCCAGCAGCTTAGGGGTGTCGGCAGCGGGGAGTGGTGAGCAGTTCTTC. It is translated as CASSLGVSAAGSGEQFF.

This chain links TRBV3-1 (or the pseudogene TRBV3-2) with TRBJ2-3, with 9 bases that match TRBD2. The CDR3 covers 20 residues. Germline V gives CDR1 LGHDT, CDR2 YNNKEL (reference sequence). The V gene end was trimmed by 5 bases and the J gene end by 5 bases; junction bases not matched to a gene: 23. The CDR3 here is CASSDGGLAGSYHEGDTQYF. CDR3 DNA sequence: TGTGCCAGCAGCGACGGAGGGCTAGCGGGATCCTATCACGAGGGAGATACGCAGTATTTT.

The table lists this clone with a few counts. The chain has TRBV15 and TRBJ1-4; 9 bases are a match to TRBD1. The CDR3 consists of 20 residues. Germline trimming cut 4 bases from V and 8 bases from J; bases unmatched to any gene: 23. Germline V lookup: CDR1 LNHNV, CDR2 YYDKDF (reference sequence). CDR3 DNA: TGTGCCACCAGCAAAGCAAGGGGTGTTCCGGGACAGGGACTTGGAGAAAAACTGTTTTTT. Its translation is CATSKARGVPGQGLGEKLFF.

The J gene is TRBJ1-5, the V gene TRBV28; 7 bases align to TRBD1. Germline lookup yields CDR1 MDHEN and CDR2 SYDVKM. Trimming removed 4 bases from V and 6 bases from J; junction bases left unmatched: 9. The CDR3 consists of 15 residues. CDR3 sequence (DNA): TGTGCCAGCAGTTCGGGTAGACAGGGTGGTCAGCCCCAGCATTTT. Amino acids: CASSSGRQGGQPQHF.

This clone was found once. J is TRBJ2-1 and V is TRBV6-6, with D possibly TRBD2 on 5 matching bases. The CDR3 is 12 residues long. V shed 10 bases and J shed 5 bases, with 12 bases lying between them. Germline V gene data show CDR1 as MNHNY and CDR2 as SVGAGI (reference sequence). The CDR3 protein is CATSDFNNEQFF. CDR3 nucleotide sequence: TGTGCCACCTCGGACTTTAACAATGAGCAGTTCTTC.

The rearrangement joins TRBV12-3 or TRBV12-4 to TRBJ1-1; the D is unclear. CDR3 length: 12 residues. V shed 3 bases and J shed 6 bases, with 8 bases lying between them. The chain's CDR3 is CASSFSTSEAFF. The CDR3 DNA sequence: TGTGCCAGCAGTTTTAGTACTTCTGAAGCTTTCTTT.

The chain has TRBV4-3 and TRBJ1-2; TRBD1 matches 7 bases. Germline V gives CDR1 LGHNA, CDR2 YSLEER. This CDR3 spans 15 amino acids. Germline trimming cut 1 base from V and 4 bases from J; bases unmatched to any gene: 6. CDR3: CASSQGSGGTYGYTF. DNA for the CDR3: TGCGCCAGCAGCCAAGGGTCAGGGGGGACCTATGGCTACACCTTC.

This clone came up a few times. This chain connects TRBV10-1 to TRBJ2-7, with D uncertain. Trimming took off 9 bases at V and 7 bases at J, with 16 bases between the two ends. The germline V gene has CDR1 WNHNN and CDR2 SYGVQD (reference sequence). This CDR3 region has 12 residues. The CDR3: CASADFSGEQYF. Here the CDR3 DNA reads TGCGCCAGTGCCGACTTCTCCGGGGAGCAGTACTTC.

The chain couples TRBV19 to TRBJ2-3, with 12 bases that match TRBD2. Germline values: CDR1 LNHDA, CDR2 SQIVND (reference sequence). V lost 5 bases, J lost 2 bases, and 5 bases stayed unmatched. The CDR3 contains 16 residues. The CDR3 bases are TGTGCCAGTAGTCCCGGACTAGCGGGATTCACAGATACGCAGTATTTT. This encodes CASSPGLAGFTDTQYF. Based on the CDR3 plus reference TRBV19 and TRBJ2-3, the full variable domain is DGGITQSPKYLFRKEGQNVTLSCEQNLNHDAMYWYRQDPGQGLRLIYYSQIVNDFQKGDIAEGYSVSREKKESFPLTVTSAQKNPTAFYLCASSPGLAGFTDTQYFGPGTRLTVL.

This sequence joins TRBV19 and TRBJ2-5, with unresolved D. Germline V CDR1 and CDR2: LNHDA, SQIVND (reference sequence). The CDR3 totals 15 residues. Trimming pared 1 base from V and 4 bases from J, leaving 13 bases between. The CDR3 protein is CASSIGDWQRETQYF. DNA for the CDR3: TGTGCCAGTAGTATAGGAGATTGGCAGCGAGAGACCCAGTACTTC.

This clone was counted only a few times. The DNA of the CDR3 is TGTGCCAGCAGTCTCTCGGGCACAGATACGCAGTATTTT. Protein product: CASSLSGTDTQYF. V usage is TRBV5-6 and J usage is TRBJ2-3; the D is unclear. Trimming removed 5 bases from V and 1 base from J, with 8 bases in between. CDR3 length: 13 amino acids. Germline V gene lookup returns CDR1 SGHDT and CDR2 YYEEEE.

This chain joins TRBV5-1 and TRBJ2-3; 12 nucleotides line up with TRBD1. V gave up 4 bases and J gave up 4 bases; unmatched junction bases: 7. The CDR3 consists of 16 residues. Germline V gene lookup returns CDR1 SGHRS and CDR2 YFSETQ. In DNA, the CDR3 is TGCGCCAGCAGCGTCCACGGGACAGGGGGCGCAGATACGCAGTATTTT. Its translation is CASSVHGTGGADTQYF.

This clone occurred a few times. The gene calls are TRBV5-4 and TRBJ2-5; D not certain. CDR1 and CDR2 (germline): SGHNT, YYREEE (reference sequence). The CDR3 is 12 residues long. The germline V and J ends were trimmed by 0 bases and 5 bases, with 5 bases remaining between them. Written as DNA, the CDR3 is TGTGCCAGCAGCTTGGATATTGAGACCCAGTACTTC. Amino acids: CASSLDIETQYF.

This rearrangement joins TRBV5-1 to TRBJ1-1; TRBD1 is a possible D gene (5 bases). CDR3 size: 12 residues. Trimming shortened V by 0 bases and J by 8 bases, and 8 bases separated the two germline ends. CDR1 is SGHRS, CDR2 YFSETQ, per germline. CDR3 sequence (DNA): TGCGCCAGCAGCTTGGGCCAGGGAGAAGCTTTCTTT. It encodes CASSLGQGEAFF. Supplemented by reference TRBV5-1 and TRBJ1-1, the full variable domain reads KAGVTQTPRYLIKTRGQQVTLSCSPISGHRSVSWYQQTPGQGLQFLFEYFSETQRNKGNFPGRFSGRQFSNSRSEMNVSTLELGDSALYLCASSLGQGEAFFGQGTRLTVV.

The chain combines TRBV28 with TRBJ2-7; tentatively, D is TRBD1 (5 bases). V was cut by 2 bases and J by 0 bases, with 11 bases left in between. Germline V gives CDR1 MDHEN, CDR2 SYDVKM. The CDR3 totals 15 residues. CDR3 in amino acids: CASSLLQDNSYEQYF. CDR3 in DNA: TGTGCCAGCAGTTTACTGCAGGACAACTCCTACGAGCAGTACTTC.

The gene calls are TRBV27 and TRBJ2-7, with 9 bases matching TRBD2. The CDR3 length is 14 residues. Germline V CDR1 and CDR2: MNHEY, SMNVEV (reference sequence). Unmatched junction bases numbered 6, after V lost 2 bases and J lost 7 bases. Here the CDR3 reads CASSLGGRAGEQYF. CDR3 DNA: TGTGCCAGCAGTTTAGGCGGGAGGGCCGGGGAGCAGTACTTC.

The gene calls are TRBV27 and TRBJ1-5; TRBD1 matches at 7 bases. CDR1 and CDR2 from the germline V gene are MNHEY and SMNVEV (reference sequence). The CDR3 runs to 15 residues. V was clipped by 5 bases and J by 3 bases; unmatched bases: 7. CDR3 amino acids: CASSPGTAINQPQHF. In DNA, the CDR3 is TGTGCCAGCAGTCCCGGGACAGCTATCAATCAGCCCCAGCATTTT.

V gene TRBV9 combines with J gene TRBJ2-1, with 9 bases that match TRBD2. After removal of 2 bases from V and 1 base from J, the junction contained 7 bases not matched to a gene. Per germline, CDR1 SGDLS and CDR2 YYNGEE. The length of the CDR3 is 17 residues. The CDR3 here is CASSVPLAGESYNEQFF. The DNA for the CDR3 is TGTGCCAGCAGCGTCCCCTTAGCGGGAGAGTCCTACAATGAGCAGTTCTTC.

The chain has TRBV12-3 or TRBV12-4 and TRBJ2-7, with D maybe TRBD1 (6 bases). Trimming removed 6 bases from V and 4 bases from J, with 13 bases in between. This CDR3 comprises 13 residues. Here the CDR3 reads CASSHGTPYEQYF. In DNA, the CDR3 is TGTGCCAGCAGCCACGGGACACCTTACGAGCAGTACTTC.

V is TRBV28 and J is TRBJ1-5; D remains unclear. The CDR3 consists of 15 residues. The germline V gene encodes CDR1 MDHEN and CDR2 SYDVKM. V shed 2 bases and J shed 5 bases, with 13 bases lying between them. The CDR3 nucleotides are TGTGCCAGCAGTTTAGCAGAGAGGGAGCATCAGCCCCAGCATTTT. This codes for CASSLAEREHQPQHF.

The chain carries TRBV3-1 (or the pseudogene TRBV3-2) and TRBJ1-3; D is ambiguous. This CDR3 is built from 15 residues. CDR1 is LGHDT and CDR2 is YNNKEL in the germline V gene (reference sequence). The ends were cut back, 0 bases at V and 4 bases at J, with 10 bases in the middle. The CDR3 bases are TGTGCCAGCAGCCAAGAGGGCCCCAGGGGAAACACCATATATTTT. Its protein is CASSQEGPRGNTIYF.

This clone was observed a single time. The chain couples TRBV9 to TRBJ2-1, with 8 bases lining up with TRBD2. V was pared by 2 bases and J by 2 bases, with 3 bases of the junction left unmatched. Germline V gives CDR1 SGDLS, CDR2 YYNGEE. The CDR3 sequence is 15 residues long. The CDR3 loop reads CASSVGRGAYNEQFF. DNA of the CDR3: TGTGCCAGCAGCGTTGGGCGGGGGGCCTACAATGAGCAGTTCTTC.